This T cell receptor (beta chain) comes out of a study of blood T cell dynamics during melanoma immunotherapy. Study summary: First-line therapy was either pembrolizumab or nivolumab with ipilimumab for metastatic melanoma. Study conclusions and caveats: Whether repertoire-driving clones were melanoma-specific could not be determined.

Only in-frame clones appear in the TCRdb table, and some are missing; sequencing was by immunoSEQ multiplex PCR. The table shows some 11,000 clones, with more than 75% occurring only once. Time point here: week 3, after first cycle of checkpoint inhibitor. No patient had earlier systemic cancer treatment, concurrent immunosuppressants, or another active cancer. In its sample, this clone was seen a few times. Its antigen is not identified. The germline V and J ends were trimmed by 4 bases and 0 bases, with 9 bases remaining between them. Germline V gene data show CDR1 as LNHDA and CDR2 as SQIVND (reference sequence). The CDR3 contains 14 residues.

The J gene is TRBJ1-1, the V gene TRBV19, with D possibly matching TRBD1 (5 bases). The receptor comes from a human donor with melanoma. Here the sequenced sample was blood, taken from a patient treated with checkpoint blockade. The CDR3 here is CASSTQALNTEAFF. As DNA, the CDR3 is TGTGCCAGTAGTACACAGGCCTTGAACACTGAAGCTTTCTTT.